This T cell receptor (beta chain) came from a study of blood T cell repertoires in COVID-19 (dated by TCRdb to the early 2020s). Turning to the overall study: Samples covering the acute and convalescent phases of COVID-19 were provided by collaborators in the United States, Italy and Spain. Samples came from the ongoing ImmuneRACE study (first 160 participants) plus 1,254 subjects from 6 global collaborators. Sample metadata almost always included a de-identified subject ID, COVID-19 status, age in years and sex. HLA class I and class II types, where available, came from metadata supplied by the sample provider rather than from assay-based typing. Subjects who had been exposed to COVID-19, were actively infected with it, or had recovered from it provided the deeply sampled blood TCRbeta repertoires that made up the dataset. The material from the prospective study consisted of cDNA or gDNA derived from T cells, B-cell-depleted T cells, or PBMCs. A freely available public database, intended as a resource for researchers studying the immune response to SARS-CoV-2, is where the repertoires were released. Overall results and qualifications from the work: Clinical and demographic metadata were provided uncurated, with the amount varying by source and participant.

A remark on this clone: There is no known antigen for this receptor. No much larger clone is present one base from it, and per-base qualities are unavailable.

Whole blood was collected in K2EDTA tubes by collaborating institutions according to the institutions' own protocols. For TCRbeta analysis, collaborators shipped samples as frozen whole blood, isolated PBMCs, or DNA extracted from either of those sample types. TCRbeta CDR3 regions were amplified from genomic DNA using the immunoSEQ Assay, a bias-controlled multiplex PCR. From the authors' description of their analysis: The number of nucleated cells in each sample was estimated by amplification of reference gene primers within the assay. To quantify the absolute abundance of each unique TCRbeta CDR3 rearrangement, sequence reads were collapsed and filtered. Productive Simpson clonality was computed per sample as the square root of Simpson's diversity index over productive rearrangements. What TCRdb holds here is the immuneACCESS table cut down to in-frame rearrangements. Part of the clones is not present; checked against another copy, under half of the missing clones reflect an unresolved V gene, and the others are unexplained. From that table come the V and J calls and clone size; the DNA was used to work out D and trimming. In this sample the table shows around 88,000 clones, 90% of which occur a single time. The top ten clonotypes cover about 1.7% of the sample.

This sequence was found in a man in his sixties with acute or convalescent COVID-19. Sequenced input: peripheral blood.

CDR3 region: CAISESRVSNQPQHF. The DNA sequence reads TGTGCCATCAGTGAGTCGAGGGTGAGCAATCAGCCCCAGCATTTT. This chain is built from TRBV10-3 and TRBJ1-5; no D gene call is confident. Trimming removed 0 bases from V and 1 base from J, leaving 7 bases between the germline ends. The germline V gene specifies ENHRY as CDR1 and SYGVKD as CDR2. Including the terminal cysteine and phenylalanine, the CDR3 comprises 15 residues. Just the 45-base CDR3 DNA is kept, in frame starting at base 1.